A single sample gave rise to the 32 T cell receptor beta chains below, sequenced in a study of OX40 agonist ivuxolimab in advanced cancers. The library was built by means of the immunoSEQ multiplex PCR assay. This is the immuneACCESS table as TCRdb keeps it, with only in-frame sequences that have V and J called. A part of the clones is gone; compared with another copy, unresolved V genes explain less than half, and the rest is unexplained. Present in this sample are roughly 70,000 clones, around nine tenths of which were seen just once. The ten biggest clones cover 2% to 2.5% of the sample. This material consisted of CD4+ or CD8+ T cells sorted from blood, taken in a trial of the OX40 agonist ivuxolimab. Receptors were obtained from an adult with an advanced solid tumor such as melanoma, head and neck, liver or kidney cancer.

The chain has TRBV5-4 and TRBJ1-1, with a possible D match to TRBD1 (5 bases). V lost 4 bases, J lost 1 base, and 14 bases lay in between. This CDR3 region has 15 residues. In germline, CDR1 is SGHNT, CDR2 YYREEE (reference sequence). The chain's CDR3 is CASSPEGRTNTEAFF. CDR3 DNA: TGTGCCAGCAGCCCTGAGGGACGAACGAACACTGAAGCTTTCTTT.

This sequence joins TRBV2 and TRBJ2-2, with D perhaps TRBD1 (5 bases). Deletions cut 6 bases from V and 5 bases from J, with 13 bases between. The CDR3 is 14 residues long. In germline, CDR1 is SNHLY, CDR2 FYNNEI. The CDR3 sequence: CASREFYRTGELFF. In DNA form, the CDR3 reads TGTGCCAGCAGGGAATTTTACAGGACCGGGGAGCTGTTTTTT. The complete variable domain, with remaining parts taken from reference TRBV2 and TRBJ2-2, reads EPEVTQTPSHQVTQMGQEVILRCVPISNHLYFYWYRQILGQKVEFLVSFYNNEISEKSEIFDDQFSVERPDGSNFTLKIRSTKLEDSAMYFCASREFYRTGELFFGEGSRLTVL.

This chain links TRBV2 with TRBJ2-1; 9 nucleotides line up with TRBD2. This CDR3 region has 16 residues. Looked up from germline, CDR1 is SNHLY and CDR2 is FYNNEI. The V segment lost 7 bases and the J segment 6 bases; nucleotides outside the gene matches: 13. CDR3 amino acids: CASISAGGPISNEQFF. The CDR3 region has the DNA TGTGCCAGCATTTCGGCGGGGGGGCCAATTTCCAATGAGCAGTTCTTC.

The rearrangement uses TRBV5-1 and TRBJ1-3, with D perhaps matching TRBD1 (5 bases). CDR3 length equals 15 residues. Trimming stripped 3 bases from V and 2 bases from J, with 12 bases between. Germline CDR1 reads SGHRS; CDR2 reads YFSETQ. The CDR3 loop is CASSSFPGPGNTIYF. CDR3 DNA sequence: TGCGCCAGCAGCTCATTCCCGGGACCTGGAAACACCATATATTTT.

This chain connects TRBV29-1 to TRBJ2-2; D ambiguous. Trimming removed 6 bases at V and 3 bases at J, with 14 bases between. This CDR3 comprises 14 residues. Germline V gene lookup returns CDR1 SQVTM and CDR2 ANQGSEA. Here the CDR3 DNA reads TGCAGCGTCCAACAATACAGCTACACCGGGGAGCTGTTTTTT. It yields the protein CSVQQYSYTGELFF.

Note on this clone: This sample includes further DNA sequences coding for the same CDR3. The chain uses TRBV5-1 and TRBJ2-1; D is unclear. The V gene's germline CDR1 is SGHRS and CDR2 YFSETQ. Trimming removed 4 bases from V and 4 bases from J, with 9 bases in between. The CDR3 is 13 residues long. CDR3 bases: TGCGCCAGCAGCCTAAGGGAATACAATGAGCAGTTCTTC. Its translation: CASSLREYNEQFF.

The chain has TRBV5-5 and TRBJ2-5, with 9 bases lining up with TRBD2. The CDR3 runs 14 residues. Germline lookup yields CDR1 SGHKS and CDR2 YYEKEE (reference sequence). The trim removed 4 bases at V and 2 bases at J, leaving 3 bases unmatched. The CDR3 bases are TGTGCCAGCAGCCGACTAGCGGAACAAGAGACCCAGTACTTC. Amino acids: CASSRLAEQETQYF.

The rearrangement links TRBV2 to TRBJ2-1, with D hard to call. This CDR3 contains 14 residues. Deletions cut 6 bases from V and 6 bases from J, with 15 bases between. Germline lookup yields CDR1 SNHLY and CDR2 FYNNEI. Here the CDR3 DNA reads TGTGCCAGCAGCCGACGCCTTGATTCCAATGAGCAGTTCTTC. This codes for CASSRRLDSNEQFF.

The genes are TRBV28 and TRBJ2-7, with 13 bases identical to TRBD2. The CDR3 extends over 18 amino acids. Per germline, CDR1 MDHEN and CDR2 SYDVKM. V lost 8 bases, J lost 0 bases, and 13 bases stayed unmatched. CDR3 loop: CASGPYPGTSGASYEQYF. CDR3 sequence (DNA): TGTGCCAGCGGCCCCTATCCCGGGACTAGCGGGGCCTCCTACGAGCAGTACTTC.

This clone has only a few counts. Other nucleotide sequences from this sample produce the same CDR3. The J gene is TRBJ2-7, the V gene TRBV2; tentatively, D is TRBD2 (6 bases). The CDR3 consists of 13 residues. With 8 bases removed from V and 2 bases from J, the gap between germline ends came to 13 bases. Germline CDR1 SNHLY, CDR2 FYNNEI. CDR3 sequence (DNA): TGTGCCAGCGGATCCGGGGGACCCTACGAGCAGTACTTC. Encoded protein: CASGSGGPYEQYF. Based on the CDR3 plus reference TRBV2 and TRBJ2-7, the full variable domain is EPEVTQTPSHQVTQMGQEVILRCVPISNHLYFYWYRQILGQKVEFLVSFYNNEISEKSEIFDDQFSVERPDGSNFTLKIRSTKLEDSAMYFCASGSGGPYEQYFGPGTRLTVT.

The CDR3 coding sequence is TGCGCCAGCAGCCCAGGGGGGACTAGCGGCCAAGAGACCCAGTACTTC. Translation gives CASSPGGTSGQETQYF. The V call is TRBV5-1, the J call TRBJ2-5, with 11 bases lining up with TRBD2. The CDR3 length is 16 residues. After removal of 4 bases from V and 1 base from J, the junction contained 6 bases not matched to a gene. Per the germline V gene, CDR1 is SGHRS and CDR2 is YFSETQ.

The chain couples TRBV15 to TRBJ1-4; no firm D call. Trimming took 0 bases from V and 5 from J, leaving 10 bases between them. The CDR3 covers 15 residues. Germline lookup yields CDR1 LNHNV and CDR2 YYDKDF (reference sequence). The CDR3 coding sequence is TGTGCCACCAGCAGAGACAGGAGTTTCAATGAAAAACTGTTTTTT. Its translation is CATSRDRSFNEKLFF.

The V call is TRBV10-3, the J call TRBJ2-7; D could derive from TRBD1 or TRBD2 (5 bases each). V lost 7 bases and J lost 7, with 17 bases in between. Looked up from germline, CDR1 is ENHRY and CDR2 is SYGVKD. CDR3 length equals 13 residues. The CDR3 protein is CAINNGARGEQYF. Written as DNA, the CDR3 is TGTGCCATCAATAACGGGGCTCGTGGAGAGCAGTACTTC.

The chain uses TRBV7-2 and TRBJ1-5, with a tentative D call TRBD1 (6 bases). The CDR3 sequence is 15 residues long. Trimming stripped 4 bases from V and 0 bases from J, with 10 bases between. Germline assignment: CDR1 SGHTA and CDR2 FQGNSA. CDR3 in DNA: TGTGCCAGCAGCTCCCACAGGGTTAGCAATCAGCCCCAGCATTTT. Translation: CASSSHRVSNQPQHF.

This sequence joins TRBV7-2 and TRBJ2-2; the D gene is possibly TRBD1 (6 bases). Germline CDR1 SGHTA, CDR2 FQGNSA. The CDR3 extends over 13 amino acids. With 6 bases removed from V and 6 bases from J, the gap between germline ends came to 11 bases. CDR3 in amino acids: CASSVQGPGELFF. The CDR3, as DNA: TGTGCCAGCAGTGTACAGGGTCCCGGGGAGCTGTTTTTT.

The chain has TRBV2 and TRBJ2-1, with 12 bases lining up with TRBD2. Per the germline V gene, CDR1 is SNHLY and CDR2 is FYNNEI. The CDR3 is 15 residues long. Trimming at V came to 5 bases and at J to 8 bases, leaving 7 bases not matched to a gene. The CDR3 reads CASSRLAGDVDEQFF. The DNA for the CDR3 is TGTGCCAGCAGTCGACTAGCGGGAGATGTGGATGAGCAGTTCTTC.

The chain is built from TRBV28 and TRBJ2-3; D gene unclear. Looked up from germline, CDR1 is MDHEN and CDR2 is SYDVKM. Trimming shortened V by 5 bases and J by 1 base, and 10 bases separated the two germline ends. The CDR3 is made up of 14 amino acids. As DNA, the CDR3 is TGTGCCAGCAGTCCCCCGGGTGGCACAGATACGCAGTATTTT. Amino acid sequence: CASSPPGGTDTQYF.

In nucleotides, the CDR3 is TGTGCCAGCAGGGACTCCGGGAATCAAGAGACCCAGTACTTC. Its protein product is CASRDSGNQETQYF. V is TRBV28 and J is TRBJ2-5; weak D call: TRBD2 (5 bases). Germline-derived CDR1 and CDR2 are MDHEN and SYDVKM. Trimming shortened V by 6 bases and J by 2 bases, and 13 bases separated the two germline ends. The length of the CDR3 is 14 residues.

The chain uses TRBV27 and TRBJ1-6, with 7 bases identical to TRBD1. The J segment lost 7 bases and the V segment lost 7 bases, leaving 10 bases of the junction unmatched. Germline CDR1 reads MNHEY; CDR2 reads SMNVEV (reference sequence). This CDR3 contains 15 residues. The CDR3, as DNA: TGTGCCAGCACCCCCCTGACAGGGACCAATTCACCCCTCCACTTT. Amino acids: CASTPLTGTNSPLHF.

V and J are TRBV5-8 and TRBJ2-5; D remains unclear. The V gene lost 4 bases and the J gene lost 0 bases, with 13 bases spanning the gap. Germline CDR1 and CDR2: SGHTS and YDEGEE. CDR3 length: 15 amino acids. The CDR3 DNA sequence: TGTGCCAGCAGCCTTACTTTACCGTACCAAGAGACCCAGTACTTC. Amino acids: CASSLTLPYQETQYF.

The rearrangement uses TRBV27 and TRBJ2-5; D is uncertain. The CDR3 has 13 residues. The germline V gene encodes CDR1 MNHEY and CDR2 SMNVEV (reference sequence). V was pared by 5 bases and J by 1 base, with 8 bases between. In nucleotides, the CDR3 is TGTGCCAGCAGTCTCGAGGCCCAAGAGACCCAGTACTTC. This translates into CASSLEAQETQYF.

The CDR3 here is CASSVPDGGRETQYF. The CDR3 nucleotides are TGTGCCAGCAGCGTCCCGGACGGCGGGCGGGAGACCCAGTACTTC. This rearrangement joins TRBV11-2 to TRBJ2-5, with D possibly being TRBD2 (5 bases). This CDR3 comprises 15 residues. Germline V gives CDR1 SGHAT, CDR2 FQNNGV. With 5 bases removed from V and 5 bases from J, the gap between germline ends came to 18 bases.

The chain combines TRBV20-1 with TRBJ2-2, with D uncertain. The CDR3 extends over 11 amino acids. CDR1 and CDR2 from the germline V gene are DFQATT and SNEGSKA (reference sequence). V was trimmed by 3 bases and J by 6 bases, leaving 5 bases between them. CDR3 loop: CSASSPGELFF. Written as DNA, the CDR3 is TGCAGTGCTAGTTCGCCCGGGGAGCTGTTTTTT.

V usage is TRBV6-6 and J usage is TRBJ2-2; the match to TRBD1 covers 9 bases. This CDR3 has 14 amino acids. V shed 11 bases and J 1 base; nucleotides not matched to a gene: 5. From germline, CDR1 is MNHNY and CDR2 SVGAGI (reference sequence). The CDR3 bases are TGTGCCTCCTACAGGGGGCTGAACACCGGGGAGCTGTTTTTT. This gives the protein CASYRGLNTGELFF.

The rearrangement links TRBV6-4 to TRBJ1-4; TRBD1 might be the D (5 bases). Germline-derived CDR1 and CDR2 are MRHNA and SNTAGT. There are 13 residues in the CDR3. V lost 5 bases, J lost 7 bases, and 11 bases lay in between. CDR3 residues: CASSFNGGEKLFF. CDR3 nucleotide sequence: TGTGCCAGCAGTTTCAACGGGGGTGAAAAACTGTTTTTT.

The chain employs TRBV28 and TRBJ2-3, with 15 nucleotides matching TRBD2. CDR1 MDHEN and CDR2 SYDVKM come from the germline V gene. V lost 6 bases to trimming and J lost 3 bases; unmatched junction nucleotides: 10. The CDR3 loop spans 18 amino acids. The CDR3 DNA follows: TGTGCCAGCAGCCCAGGACTAGCGGGAGGGCCGTCGACAGATACGCAGTATTTT. This encodes CASSPGLAGGPSTDTQYF.

For this clone: A junction boundary mismatches the germline segment, possibly from a read error. V gene TRBV5-1 combines with J gene TRBJ1-2; D perhaps matches TRBD1 (6 bases). CDR1 SGHRS and CDR2 YFSETQ come from the germline V gene. The length of the CDR3 is 12 residues. CDR3 sequence: CASSLDSYSYTF. Written as DNA, the CDR3 is TGCGCCAGCAGCCTGGACAGCTATAGCTACACCTTC.

This clone was observed a few times. The genes are TRBV30 and TRBJ2-3, with no clear D. The V gene lost 0 bases and the J gene lost 2 bases, with 3 bases spanning the gap. This CDR3 is built from 12 residues. CDR1 is GTSNPN and CDR2 is SVGIG in the germline V gene (reference sequence). DNA of the CDR3: TGTGCCTGGAGTGTCGCCACAGATACGCAGTATTTT. This sequence encodes CAWSVATDTQYF.

This chain uses TRBV5-1 with TRBJ2-7; TRBD2 matches 10 bases. Germline values: CDR1 SGHRS, CDR2 YFSETQ. Germline trimming cut 0 bases from V and 3 bases from J; bases unmatched to any gene: 3. The CDR3 runs to 15 residues. The CDR3 protein is CASSLDSSGGYEQYF. The CDR3 DNA sequence: TGCGCCAGCAGCTTGGATTCTAGCGGGGGCTACGAGCAGTACTTC.

This chain joins TRBV14 and TRBJ2-1, with 8 nucleotides matching TRBD2. The V gene end was trimmed by 0 bases and the J gene end by 10 bases; junction bases not matched to a gene: 11. Germline V gene sequence: CDR1 SGHDN, CDR2 FVKESK. The CDR3 covers 16 residues. CDR3 in DNA: TGTGCCAGCAGCCAAGAACGGCCGGCGGGGGGTTACGAGCAGTTCTTC. Encoded protein: CASSQERPAGGYEQFF.

The chain combines TRBV5-4 with TRBJ2-2; 11 nucleotides agree with TRBD2. The CDR3 has 19 amino acids. Per the germline V gene, CDR1 is SGHNT and CDR2 is YYREEE (reference sequence). V lost 2 bases to trimming and J lost 3 bases; unmatched junction nucleotides: 12. CDR3 region: CASSLWGSGRAADTGELFF. CDR3 coding DNA: TGTGCCAGCAGCTTATGGGGTAGCGGGAGGGCCGCGGACACCGGGGAGCTGTTTTTT. The complete variable domain, with remaining parts taken from reference TRBV5-4 and TRBJ2-2, reads ETGVTQSPTHLIKTRGQQVTLRCSSQSGHNTVSWYQQALGQGPQFIFQYYREEENGRGNFPPRFSGLQFPNYSSELNVNALELDDSALYLCASSLWGSGRAADTGELFFGEGSRLTVL.

The chain recombines TRBV5-1 with TRBJ2-5; D is unclear. Deletions cut 2 bases from V and 1 base from J, with 0 bases between. The CDR3 spans 11 residues. Germline assignment: CDR1 SGHRS and CDR2 YFSETQ. Here the CDR3 reads CASSFQETQYF. The CDR3 coding sequence is TGCGCCAGCAGCTTCCAAGAGACCCAGTACTTC.